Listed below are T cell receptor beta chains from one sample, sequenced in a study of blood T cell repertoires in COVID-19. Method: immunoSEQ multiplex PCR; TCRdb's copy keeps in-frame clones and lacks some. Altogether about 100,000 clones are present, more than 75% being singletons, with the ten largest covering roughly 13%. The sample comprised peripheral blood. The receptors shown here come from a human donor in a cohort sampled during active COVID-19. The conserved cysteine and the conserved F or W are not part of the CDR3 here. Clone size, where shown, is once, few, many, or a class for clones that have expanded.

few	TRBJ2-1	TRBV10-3	AIRGTSGRAANIYEQF
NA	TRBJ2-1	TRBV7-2	ASSRGLGSSNEQF
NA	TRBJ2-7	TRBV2	ASSAGTTPLEQY
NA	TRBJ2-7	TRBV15	ATSMGLGNSYEQY
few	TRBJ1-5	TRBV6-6	ASSRQGNQPQH
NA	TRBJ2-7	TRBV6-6	ASSYTAGEQY
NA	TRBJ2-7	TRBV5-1	ASSLGREGRNEQY
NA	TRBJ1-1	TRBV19	ASTSPGRVSEAF
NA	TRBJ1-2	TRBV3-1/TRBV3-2	ASSQAPGQGAIGYT
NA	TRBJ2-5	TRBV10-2	ASSDRAGNQETQY
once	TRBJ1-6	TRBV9	ASSPGGTGISPLH
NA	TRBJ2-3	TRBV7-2	ASSFHPVSDTQY
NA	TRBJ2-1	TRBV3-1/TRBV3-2	ASSPMVRRGTYNEQF
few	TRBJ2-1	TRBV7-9	ASSHRDRGYNEQF
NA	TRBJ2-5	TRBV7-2	ASSPRGQGARETQY
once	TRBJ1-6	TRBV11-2	ASSWTGSYNSPLH
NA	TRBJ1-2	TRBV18	ASSPQGPFGYT
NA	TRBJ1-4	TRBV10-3	AISSRGSSTNEKLF
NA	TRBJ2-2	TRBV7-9	ASSLGGGMNTGELF
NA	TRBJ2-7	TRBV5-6	ASFGGSYEQY
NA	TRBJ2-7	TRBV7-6	ASSSNPGQGPHEQY
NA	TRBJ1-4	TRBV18	ASSPQQSQGQAEKLF
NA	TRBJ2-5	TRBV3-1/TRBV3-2	ASSQVIAGGGETQY
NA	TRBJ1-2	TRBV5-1	ASSGAGGHNYGYT
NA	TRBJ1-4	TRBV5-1	ASSTGTGGRYIGEKLF
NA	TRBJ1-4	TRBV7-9	ASSRDSQNEKLF
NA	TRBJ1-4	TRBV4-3	ASSQGGQGNEKLF
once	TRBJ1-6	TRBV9	ASSPPAGQGWKTLH
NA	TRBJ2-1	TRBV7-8	ASSPGLADHNEQF
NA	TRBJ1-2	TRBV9	ASSVWDSINYGYT
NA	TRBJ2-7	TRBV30	AWSLGQGAGYEQY
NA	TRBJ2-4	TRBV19	ASSYQGGTKNIQY
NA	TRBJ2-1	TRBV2	ASRDRGDYNEQF
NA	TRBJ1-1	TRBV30	AWSVRQGKGTEAF
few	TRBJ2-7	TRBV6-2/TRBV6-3	ASSRDRALLGQY
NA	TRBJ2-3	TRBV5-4	ASSNPVSDTQY
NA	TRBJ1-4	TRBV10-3	AISGSPGNEKLF
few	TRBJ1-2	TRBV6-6	ASSDTGGLSYGYT
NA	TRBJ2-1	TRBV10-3	AIGGGQNEQF
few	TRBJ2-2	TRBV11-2	ASGRLARNTGELF
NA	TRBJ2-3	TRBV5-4	ASTANTGNTQY
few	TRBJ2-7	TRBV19	ASRQTGSYEQY
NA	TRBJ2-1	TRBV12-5	ASGSGRNEQF
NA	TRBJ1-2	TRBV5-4	ASSGQGWSGYT
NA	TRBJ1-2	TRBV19	ASSSGNYGYT
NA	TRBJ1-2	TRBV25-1	ASRGQGNGYT
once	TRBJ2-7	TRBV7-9	ASSSQGTVAYEQY
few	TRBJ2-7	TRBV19	ASSRTGAGTTYEQY
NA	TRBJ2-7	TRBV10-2	ASSEGDRGLKQY
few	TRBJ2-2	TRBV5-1	ASSLGTSGRALDTGELF
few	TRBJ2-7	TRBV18	ASSPGGEQY
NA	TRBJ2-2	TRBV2	ASSDPRDRGPRTGELF
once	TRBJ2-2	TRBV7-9	ASSLRSTGTSGPGELF
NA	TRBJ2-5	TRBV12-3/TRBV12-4	ASTRDRVETQY